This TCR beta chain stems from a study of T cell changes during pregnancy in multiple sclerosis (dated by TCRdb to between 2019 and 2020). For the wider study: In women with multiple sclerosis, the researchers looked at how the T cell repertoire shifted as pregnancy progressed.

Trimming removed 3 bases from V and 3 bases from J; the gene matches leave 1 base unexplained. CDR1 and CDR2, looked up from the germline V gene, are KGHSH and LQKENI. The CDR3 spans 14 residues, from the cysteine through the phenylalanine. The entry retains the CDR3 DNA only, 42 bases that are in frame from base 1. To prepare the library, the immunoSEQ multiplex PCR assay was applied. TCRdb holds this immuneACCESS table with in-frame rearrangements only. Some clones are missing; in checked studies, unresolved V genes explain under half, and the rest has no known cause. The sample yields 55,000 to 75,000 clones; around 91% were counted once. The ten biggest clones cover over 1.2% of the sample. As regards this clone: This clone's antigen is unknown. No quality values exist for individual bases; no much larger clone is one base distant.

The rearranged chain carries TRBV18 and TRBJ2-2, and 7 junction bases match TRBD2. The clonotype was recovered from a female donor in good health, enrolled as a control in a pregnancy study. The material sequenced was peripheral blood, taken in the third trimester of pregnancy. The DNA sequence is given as TGTGCCAGCTCACCGGGGAGGGACACCGGGGAGCTGTTTTTT. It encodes CASSPGRDTGELFF.